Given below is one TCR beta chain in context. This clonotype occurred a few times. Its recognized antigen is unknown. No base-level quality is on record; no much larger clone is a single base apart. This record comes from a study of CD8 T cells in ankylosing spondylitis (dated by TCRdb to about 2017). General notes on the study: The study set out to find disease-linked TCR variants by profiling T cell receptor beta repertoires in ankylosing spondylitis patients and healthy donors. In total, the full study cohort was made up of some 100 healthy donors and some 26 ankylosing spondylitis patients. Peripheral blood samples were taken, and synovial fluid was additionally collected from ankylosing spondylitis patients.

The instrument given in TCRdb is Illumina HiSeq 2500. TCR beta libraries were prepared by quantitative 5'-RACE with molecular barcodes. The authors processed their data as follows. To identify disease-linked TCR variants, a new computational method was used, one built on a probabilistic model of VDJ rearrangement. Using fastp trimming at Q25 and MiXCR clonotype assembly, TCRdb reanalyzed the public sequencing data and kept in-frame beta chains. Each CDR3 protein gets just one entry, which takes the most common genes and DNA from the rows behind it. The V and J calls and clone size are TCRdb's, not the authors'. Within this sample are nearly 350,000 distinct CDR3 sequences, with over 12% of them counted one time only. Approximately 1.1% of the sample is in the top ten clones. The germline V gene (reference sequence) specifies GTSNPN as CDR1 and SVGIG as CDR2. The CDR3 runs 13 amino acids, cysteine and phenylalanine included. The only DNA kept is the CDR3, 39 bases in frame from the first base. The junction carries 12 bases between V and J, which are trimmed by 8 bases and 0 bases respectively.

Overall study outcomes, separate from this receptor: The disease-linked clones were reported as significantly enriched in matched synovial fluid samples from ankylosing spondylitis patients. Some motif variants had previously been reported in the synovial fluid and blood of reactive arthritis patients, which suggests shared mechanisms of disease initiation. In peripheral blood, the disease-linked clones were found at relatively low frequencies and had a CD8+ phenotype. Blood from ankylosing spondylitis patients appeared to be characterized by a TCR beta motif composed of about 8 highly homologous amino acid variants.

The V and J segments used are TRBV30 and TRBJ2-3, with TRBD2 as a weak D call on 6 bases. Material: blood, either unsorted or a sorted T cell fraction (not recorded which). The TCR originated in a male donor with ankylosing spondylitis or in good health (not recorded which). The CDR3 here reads CARAGSSTDTQYF. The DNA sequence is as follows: TGTGCCCGGGCGGGGTCTAGCACAGATACGCAGTATTTT. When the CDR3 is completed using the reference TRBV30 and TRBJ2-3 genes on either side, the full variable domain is SQTIHQWPATLVQPVGSPLSLECTVEGTSNPNLYWYRQAAGRGLQLLFYSVGIGQISSEVPQNLSASRPQDRQFILSSKKLLLSDSGFYLCARAGSSTDTQYFGPGTRLTVL.